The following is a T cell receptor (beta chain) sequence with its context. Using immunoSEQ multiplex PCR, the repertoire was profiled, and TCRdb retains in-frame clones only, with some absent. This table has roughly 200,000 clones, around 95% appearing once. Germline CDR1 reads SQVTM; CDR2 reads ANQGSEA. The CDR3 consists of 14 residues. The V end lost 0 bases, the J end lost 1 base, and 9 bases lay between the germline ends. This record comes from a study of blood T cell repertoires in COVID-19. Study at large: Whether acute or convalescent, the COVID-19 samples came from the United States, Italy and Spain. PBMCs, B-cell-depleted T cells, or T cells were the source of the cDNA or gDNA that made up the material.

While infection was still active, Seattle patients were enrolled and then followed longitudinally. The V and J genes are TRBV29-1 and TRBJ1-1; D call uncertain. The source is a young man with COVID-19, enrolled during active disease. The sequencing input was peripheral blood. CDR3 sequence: CSVEDLRRNTEAFF. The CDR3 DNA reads TGCAGCGTTGAAGATCTTCGGAGGAACACTGAAGCTTTCTTT.